The 28 T cell receptor beta chains in this list originate from one sample, sequenced in a study of response to subunit inactivated influenza vaccine (dated by TCRdb to the late 2010s). Libraries were prepared through RT-PCR. Sequencing relied on an Illumina HiSeq 2500. TCRdb reran the public reads through fastp at Q25 and MiXCR, keeping productive beta chains. A single entry per CDR3 protein holds the most common genes and DNA from its merged rows. The sample table holds 700,000 to 800,000 distinct CDR3 sequences, of which approximately 17% were seen once. Of the sample, approximately 11% falls within the top ten clones. Sequenced material: PBMCs from blood, taken about 5 days after vaccination. The receptors were gathered from a man aged 45-65 years who received an inactivated influenza vaccine. Donor details come from another sample of the same person, matched by shared clones.

This clonotype came up a few times. The chain joins TRBV30 to TRBJ2-5, with TRBD2 identical over 14 bases. This CDR3 has 16 amino acids. Trimming at V came to 2 bases and at J to 2 bases, leaving 4 bases not matched to a gene. Germline CDR1 is GTSNPN and CDR2 is SVGIG (reference sequence). The CDR3 sequence is CAWSLGTSGGQETQYF. In DNA form, the CDR3 reads TGTGCCTGGAGTCTTGGGACTAGCGGGGGACAAGAGACCCAGTACTTC. The complete variable domain, with remaining parts taken from reference TRBV30 and TRBJ2-5, reads SQTIHQWPATLVQPVGSPLSLECTVEGTSNPNLYWYRQAAGRGLQLLFYSVGIGQISSEVPQNLSASRPQDRQFILSSKKLLLSDSGFYLCAWSLGTSGGQETQYFGPGTRLLVL.

This clonotype has just a few counts. The chain combines TRBV6-2 or TRBV6-3 with TRBJ2-7; TRBD1 matches 7 bases. V dropped 0 bases and J dropped 3; count of bases not matched to a gene: 2. The germline V gene has CDR1 MNHEY and CDR2 SVGEGT. The CDR3 is 14 residues long. CDR3 region: CASSYSGTVYEQYF. In DNA form, the CDR3 reads TGTGCCAGCAGTTACTCGGGGACAGTCTACGAGCAGTACTTC.

The V call is TRBV4-3, the J call TRBJ2-5; D may be TRBD2 (5 bases). Germline V gene lookup returns CDR1 LGHNA and CDR2 YSLEER. The CDR3 totals 15 residues. V was cut by 1 base and J by 1 base, with 10 bases left in between. CDR3: CASSQGAVLQETQYF. CDR3 DNA: TGCGCCAGCAGCCAAGGAGCGGTACTCCAAGAGACCCAGTACTTC.

The chain uses TRBV6-1 and TRBJ2-1; D gene ambiguous. This CDR3 region has 11 residues. Between the trimmed V and J ends, which lost 6 bases and 15 bases, there was a span of 15 bases. Germline assignment: CDR1 MNHNS and CDR2 SASEGT. DNA for the CDR3: TGTGCCAGCAGCGGACGCCCGGGCCGGTTCTTC. Translating it yields CASSGRPGRFF.

In its sample, this clonotype was seen a few times. V and J are TRBV20-1 and TRBJ2-5; 9 nucleotides agree with TRBD1. There are 12 residues in the CDR3. V shed 7 bases and J 6 bases; nucleotides not matched to a gene: 6. Germline V gene sequence: CDR1 DFQATT, CDR2 SNEGSKA (reference sequence). The CDR3 region is CSVKTGGQTQYF. CDR3 in DNA: TGCAGTGTCAAGACAGGGGGGCAGACCCAGTACTTC.

This clonotype was detected only a few times. The V and J genes are TRBV27 and TRBJ1-2; D is possibly TRBD1 (5 bases). Germline V gene data show CDR1 as MNHEY and CDR2 as SMNVEV (reference sequence). Trimming stripped 0 bases from V and 6 bases from J, with 23 bases between. The CDR3 is made up of 18 amino acids. CDR3 sequence reads: CASSLSRGAGPPIDGYTF. CDR3 nucleotides: TGTGCCAGCAGTTTATCGAGGGGCGCAGGCCCACCCATAGATGGCTACACCTTC.

This clonotype was detected only a few times. V usage is TRBV29-1 and J usage is TRBJ1-5; D is uncertain. CDR3 length: 12 amino acids. In germline, CDR1 is SQVTM, CDR2 ANQGSEA. Trimming shortened V by 4 bases and J by 4 bases, and 8 bases separated the two germline ends. The CDR3: CSVAGWNQPQHF. The CDR3 DNA sequence: TGCAGCGTTGCGGGATGGAATCAGCCCCAGCATTTT.

This chain uses TRBV10-3 with TRBJ2-5; D is uncertain. The CDR3 consists of 12 residues. The germline V gene encodes CDR1 ENHRY and CDR2 SYGVKD. The V gene lost 2 bases and the J gene lost 5 bases, with 6 bases spanning the gap. Here the CDR3 reads CAISEGTETQYF. For the CDR3, the DNA is TGTGCCATCAGTGAGGGCACGGAGACCCAGTACTTC.

The V call is TRBV5-1, the J call TRBJ2-1, with D perhaps TRBD1 or TRBD2 (5 bases each). Trimming shortened V by 5 bases and J by 9 bases, and 15 bases separated the two germline ends. Germline V gene data show CDR1 as SGHRS and CDR2 as YFSETQ. The CDR3 has 13 amino acids. The CDR3 nucleotides are TGCGCCAGCAGTCGACAGCGGACAAGTGAGCAGTTCTTC. Residues: CASSRQRTSEQFF.

V is TRBV20-1 and J is TRBJ2-5; D might be TRBD1 (6 bases). The germline gives CDR1 DFQATT, CDR2 SNEGSKA (reference sequence). The CDR3 consists of 13 residues. V gave up 4 bases and J gave up 9 bases, with 18 bases separating them. The CDR3 nucleotides are TGCAGTGCTAAACGACAGGACAAGAGACCCCAGTACTTC. Amino acids: CSAKRQDKRPQYF.

A few counts support this clonotype. V and J are TRBV12-3 or TRBV12-4 and TRBJ1-2; weak D call: TRBD1 (5 bases). V was pared by 3 bases and J by 4 bases, with 12 bases between. The CDR3 is made up of 14 amino acids. This CDR3 is CASSFGGAGYGYTF. In nucleotides, the CDR3 is TGTGCCAGCAGTTTCGGAGGGGCGGGCTATGGCTACACCTTC.

The V call is TRBV28, the J call TRBJ2-5, with 8 bases that match TRBD2. This CDR3 is 12 amino acids long. J gave up 6 bases and V 10 bases, and 7 bases lay outside the gene matches. Germline lookup yields CDR1 MDHEN and CDR2 SYDVKM. CDR3 sequence (DNA): TGTGCCACGGAGCGGGGGTCAAAGACCCAGTACTTC. Translating gives CATERGSKTQYF.

This chain joins TRBV12-3 or TRBV12-4 and TRBJ2-5; 11 nucleotides align to TRBD2. The trim removed 5 bases at V and 7 bases at J, leaving 6 bases unmatched. The CDR3 is 14 residues long. CDR3 residues: CASSIRLAGTTQYF. The CDR3 coding sequence is TGTGCCAGCAGTATAAGACTAGCGGGGACGACCCAGTACTTC.

This clonotype appeared many times. The chain carries TRBV7-2 and TRBJ1-5; D ambiguous. Germline CDR1 SGHTA, CDR2 FQGNSA. CDR3 length: 14 residues. Between the trimmed V and J ends, which lost 1 base and 2 bases, there was a span of 6 bases. The CDR3, as DNA: TGTGCCAGCAGCTTAGTTTTTCGCAATCAGCCCCAGCATTTT. Translating gives CASSLVFRNQPQHF.

This clonotype occurred many times. The rearrangement joins TRBV6-7 to TRBJ2-3; TRBD1 or TRBD2 may be the D gene (5 bases each). TRBV6-7 falls under the ORF class, with uncertain function. This CDR3 is 16 amino acids long. Trimming removed 8 bases from V and 1 base from J, with 19 bases in between. The CDR3 region is CASGCGTGLGTDTQYF. The CDR3, as DNA: TGTGCCAGCGGCTGCGGTACGGGGCTCGGCACAGATACGCAGTATTTT.

This rearrangement joins TRBV3-1 to TRBJ2-5, with TRBD2 as a possible D gene (6 bases). CDR1 LGHDT and CDR2 YNNKEL come from the germline V gene (reference sequence). The CDR3 consists of 15 residues. V gave up 0 bases and J gave up 4 bases, with 12 bases separating them. CDR3 residues: CASSQDLTGVETQYF. CDR3 nucleotides: TGTGCCAGCAGCCAAGATTTGACGGGAGTAGAGACCCAGTACTTC.

The sample holds many counts of this clonotype. One end of the junction does not line up with germline, which may come from a read error. This CDR3 reads CSARDRGKAYEQYF. CDR3 DNA: TGCAGTGCAAGAGACAGGGGGAAGGCCTACGAGCAGTACTTC. This chain connects TRBV20-1 to TRBJ2-7; 9 bases line up with TRBD1. Germline-derived CDR1 and CDR2 are DFQATT and SNEGSKA (reference sequence). This CDR3 comprises 14 residues.

This clonotype has ten or more counts. The genes are TRBV4-1 and TRBJ1-4; 9 nucleotides agree with TRBD1. Trimming removed 4 bases from V and 5 bases from J; junction bases left unmatched: 2. Germline V gene data show CDR1 as MGHRA and CDR2 as YSYEKL. This CDR3 is 14 amino acids long. CDR3 region: CASSRGQGNEKLFF. In DNA form, the CDR3 reads TGCGCCAGCAGCCGAGGACAGGGGAATGAAAAACTGTTTTTT.

This clonotype came up many times. The V call is TRBV5-1, the J call TRBJ1-2; TRBD1 might be the D (5 bases). Looked up from germline, CDR1 is SGHRS and CDR2 is YFSETQ. V gave up 5 bases and J gave up 8 bases, with 22 bases separating them. CDR3 length equals 15 residues. Here the CDR3 DNA reads TGCGCCAGCAGACCCGCCCAGGGTTATCGCGACGGCTACACCTTC. Translation: CASRPAQGYRDGYTF.

This clonotype was seen a few times. The chain carries TRBV20-1 and TRBJ2-5; 8 nucleotides agree with TRBD1. The CDR3 spans 15 residues. Germline loops: CDR1 DFQATT, CDR2 SNEGSKA (reference sequence). The V gene end was trimmed by 6 bases and the J gene end by 5 bases; junction bases not matched to a gene: 14. CDR3 sequence (DNA): TGCAGTGCCCTCGACAGGGGACACCCAGGGGAGACCCAGTACTTC. It yields the protein CSALDRGHPGETQYF.

This clonotype came up many times. This chain uses TRBV11-2 with TRBJ2-5; TRBD2 matches 8 bases. This CDR3 has 15 amino acids. Germline lookup yields CDR1 SGHAT and CDR2 FQNNGV. The V segment lost 1 base and the J segment 5 bases; nucleotides outside the gene matches: 6. The CDR3 is CASSLGSGVGETQYF. The DNA of the CDR3 is TGTGCCAGCAGCTTAGGTAGCGGGGTAGGGGAGACCCAGTACTTC.

This clonotype was observed a few times. The rearrangement joins TRBV20-1 to TRBJ2-3, with no clear D. V was shortened by 0 bases and J by 6 bases, with 13 bases between the two germline ends. CDR1 is DFQATT and CDR2 is SNEGSKA in the germline V gene (reference sequence). The CDR3 is made up of 14 amino acids. The chain's CDR3 is CSAREARSPDTQYF. CDR3 DNA: TGCAGTGCTAGAGAGGCCAGGTCCCCTGATACGCAGTATTTT.

This clonotype was observed many times. The chain employs TRBV10-3 and TRBJ2-3; D unresolved. V lost 2 bases to trimming and J lost 3 bases, with 15 bases between them. The CDR3 spans 16 residues. Germline V lookup: CDR1 ENHRY, CDR2 SYGVKD. This CDR3 reads CAISELLLVGTDTQYF. The CDR3 nucleotides are TGTGCCATCAGTGAGCTGCTCCTAGTGGGAACAGATACGCAGTATTTT.

V is TRBV4-3 and J is TRBJ1-6, with D possibly TRBD1 on 5 matching bases. Trimming took off 1 base at V and 7 bases at J, with 8 bases between the two ends. The length of the CDR3 is 14 residues. Germline CDR1 reads LGHNA; CDR2 reads YSLEER. The CDR3 loop is CASSQAHRNSPLHF. The CDR3 DNA is TGCGCCAGCAGCCAAGCTCACAGGAATTCACCCCTCCACTTT.

CDR3 bases: TGCGCCAGCAGCTTCATCACAGGAAATTCACCCCTCCACTTT. Protein product: CASSFITGNSPLHF. The chain employs TRBV5-1 and TRBJ1-6; maybe TRBD1 (5 bases). Germline V CDR1 and CDR2: SGHRS, YFSETQ. Deletions cut 2 bases from V and 7 bases from J, with 10 bases between. There are 14 residues in the CDR3.

The chain joins TRBV7-9 to TRBJ1-1; D is ambiguous. The V and J ends lost 4 bases and 5 bases respectively, with 20 bases between them. From germline, CDR1 is SEHNR and CDR2 FQNEAQ (reference sequence). This CDR3 is built from 16 residues. In DNA, the CDR3 is TGTGCCAGCAGCTCTCCCGGTGCAGCTGGGAAAACTGAAGCTTTCTTT. Its protein product is CASSSPGAAGKTEAFF.

V gene TRBV6-1 combines with J gene TRBJ2-7; the match to TRBD1 covers 10 bases. The germline gives CDR1 MNHNS, CDR2 SASEGT. V lost 5 bases and J lost 2; bases outside the gene matches: 6. The length of the CDR3 is 15 residues. CDR3 sequence: CASSNPGQGTYEQYF. CDR3 bases: TGTGCCAGCAGTAATCCGGGACAGGGGACCTACGAGCAGTACTTC.

The V gene is TRBV10-3, the J gene TRBJ1-5; TRBD1 agrees at 7 bases. Trimming removed 6 bases from V and 4 bases from J; junction bases left unmatched: 9. Germline V gene data show CDR1 as ENHRY and CDR2 as SYGVKD. The CDR3 contains 15 residues. The DNA of the CDR3 is TGTGCCATCAGCCAATACGGACAGGCGAATCAGCCCCAGCATTTT. Translating gives CAISQYGQANQPQHF.